The 27 T cell receptor beta chains listed next were all sequenced from one sample in a study of cytomegalovirus exposure and HLA in healthy donors. The PCR employed 60 Vbeta primers together with 13 Jbeta primers. Sequencing was performed with immunoSEQ multiplex PCR; in TCRdb, only in-frame clones are kept and a portion is missing. The table lists approximately 110,000 clones, more than 75% of them singletons. The specimen sequenced was PBMCs. Receptor source: a woman aged 55-70 years in good health and CMV-seropositive.

The chain recombines TRBV5-6 with TRBJ2-5; tentatively, D is TRBD2 (5 bases). The germline V gene has CDR1 SGHDT and CDR2 YYEEEE. This CDR3 comprises 16 residues. The V end lost 3 bases, the J end lost 7 bases, and 22 bases lay between the germline ends. DNA of the CDR3: TGTGCCAGCAGCTGGGGTAGAAGTAGACACGAGGGGACCCAGTACTTC. Translated, it gives CASSWGRSRHEGTQYF.

The chain recombines TRBV6-1 with TRBJ2-7; D unclear. CDR1 and CDR2 (germline): MNHNS, SASEGT. The CDR3 length is 11 residues. The V end lost 3 bases, the J end lost 3 bases, and 3 bases lay between the germline ends. This chain's CDR3 is CASSDLYEQYF. For the CDR3, the DNA is TGTGCCAGCAGTGACCTCTACGAGCAGTACTTC.

This chain connects TRBV6-1 to TRBJ2-1; 8 nucleotides align to TRBD1. The CDR3 totals 15 residues. Per the germline V gene, CDR1 is MNHNS and CDR2 is SASEGT. Losses at the gene ends were 1 base for V and 4 bases for J; bases not matched to a gene: 3. The CDR3 sequence: CASSEGQGLYNEQFF. Here the CDR3 DNA reads TGTGCCAGCAGTGAAGGACAGGGGCTTTACAATGAGCAGTTCTTC.

The chain carries TRBV12-5 and TRBJ1-2, with D possibly TRBD1 on 5 matching bases. V was shortened by 5 bases and J by 7 bases, with 8 bases between the two germline ends. The CDR3 totals 11 residues. The germline V gene has CDR1 LGHNT and CDR2 FRNRAP. CDR3 DNA sequence: TGTGCTAGTGGTCAGGGTACTGGCTACACCTTC. It translates to CASGQGTGYTF.

The chain joins TRBV4-3 to TRBJ2-1, with TRBD2 matching over 13 bases. Looked up from germline, CDR1 is LGHNA and CDR2 is YSLEER. V was pared by 2 bases and J by 7 bases, with 11 bases of the junction left unmatched. This CDR3 has 18 amino acids. The CDR3 DNA reads TGCGCCAGCAGCCAAAACATTGGACTAGCGGGAGTAGATAATGAGCAGTTCTTC. As protein: CASSQNIGLAGVDNEQFF.

This clone came up once. The chain employs TRBV28 and TRBJ2-7; 7 bases are a match to TRBD2. Germline lookup yields CDR1 MDHEN and CDR2 SYDVKM. V shed 2 bases, J shed 3 bases, and the junction held 4 bases outside the gene matches. The CDR3 extends over 14 amino acids. This chain's CDR3 is CASSLERGGYEQYF. The CDR3 DNA reads TGTGCCAGCAGTTTAGAGCGGGGAGGCTACGAGCAGTACTTC. Variable domain in full (rest from reference TRBV28 and TRBJ2-7): DVKVTQSSRYLVKRTGEKVFLECVQDMDHENMFWYRQDPGLGLRLIYFSYDVKMKEKGDIPEGYSVSREKKERFSLILESASTNQTSMYLCASSLERGGYEQYFGPGTRLTVT.

This clone was counted between two and nine times. The chain has TRBV5-1 and TRBJ2-7; 8 positions match TRBD1. Germline V gene sequence: CDR1 SGHRS, CDR2 YFSETQ. V trimming: 5 bases; J trimming: 2 bases; junction bases outside the gene matches: 6. The CDR3 is made up of 14 amino acids. CDR3 DNA sequence: TGCGCCAGCAGGCCTCAGACAGGGGCCTACGAGCAGTACTTC. It codes for CASRPQTGAYEQYF.

This sequence joins TRBV7-2 and TRBJ1-5; 11 nucleotides match TRBD1. CDR1 is SGHTA and CDR2 is FQGNSA in the germline V gene. J was trimmed by 6 bases and V by 5 bases; bases with no gene match: 6. The CDR3 length is 15 residues. The CDR3, as DNA: TGTGCCAGCAGCCTCTCGGGACAGGGGGGTCAGCCCCAGCATTTT. Its protein is CASSLSGQGGQPQHF.

This chain uses TRBV30 with TRBJ2-1, with D perhaps TRBD1 (6 bases). The CDR3 contains 13 residues. From germline, CDR1 is GTSNPN and CDR2 SVGIG (reference sequence). Trimming pared 8 bases from V and 9 bases from J, leaving 20 bases between. The DNA for the CDR3 is TGTGCCGGGGGAAGATACAGGGCCGGTGAGCAGTTCTTC. Its protein product is CAGGRYRAGEQFF.

This rearrangement joins TRBV5-5 to TRBJ1-1, with D possibly being TRBD1 (5 bases). From germline, CDR1 is SGHKS and CDR2 YYEKEE (reference sequence). The ends were cut back, 7 bases at V and 1 base at J, with 14 bases in the middle. This CDR3 is 14 amino acids long. CDR3 nucleotides: TGTGCCAGCGCCGGGGGTGGGAAGAACACTGAAGCTTTCTTT. Translation gives CASAGGGKNTEAFF.

J is TRBJ2-1 and V is TRBV11-2, with 13 bases aligning to TRBD2. The V and J ends lost 5 bases and 6 bases, in that order; junction bases with no gene match: 7. The germline V gene has CDR1 SGHAT and CDR2 FQNNGV. This CDR3 is built from 16 residues. The CDR3 spells CASSRTSGSSVNEQFF. CDR3 DNA sequence: TGTGCCAGCAGCCGGACTAGCGGGAGTTCGGTCAATGAGCAGTTCTTC.

The V gene is TRBV9, the J gene TRBJ2-7; 8 nucleotides agree with TRBD1. This CDR3 comprises 15 residues. With V trimmed by 2 bases and J by 3 bases, 7 bases remained unmatched. Germline V gene sequence: CDR1 SGDLS, CDR2 YYNGEE. The CDR3 nucleotides are TGTGCCAGCAGCGTCGATTCGGGACAGGTCTACGAGCAGTACTTC. Residues: CASSVDSGQVYEQYF.

With regard to this clone: Compared with germline, one end of the junction differs, possibly owing to a read error. The CDR3 loop reads CSSSLAREQYF. DNA for the CDR3: TGTTCCAGCAGCTTAGCGCGCGAGCAGTACTTC. The chain uses TRBV7-9 and TRBJ2-7; perhaps TRBD2 as D (5 bases). The CDR3 has 11 residues. Germline-derived CDR1 and CDR2 are SEHNR and FQNEAQ (reference sequence).

The rearrangement links TRBV30 to TRBJ2-4; D is possibly TRBD1 (6 bases). This CDR3 has 16 amino acids. Trimming pared 3 bases from V and 0 bases from J, leaving 15 bases between. Germline loops: CDR1 GTSNPN, CDR2 SVGIG (reference sequence). The chain's CDR3 is CAWRGDTHLAKNIQYF. For the CDR3, the DNA is TGTGCCTGGAGGGGGGACACCCATCTAGCCAAAAACATTCAGTACTTC.

This clone was seen just once. This chain connects TRBV4-3 to TRBJ1-2; a weak D match, TRBD1 (5 bases). The CDR3 loop spans 15 amino acids. Trimming removed 4 bases at V and 8 bases at J, with 20 bases between. Germline CDR1 and CDR2: LGHNA and YSLEER. CDR3 nucleotides: TGCGCCAGCAGCCCAGAGTTGGGGGGGAGGTTCGGCTACACCTTC. Its protein product is CASSPELGGRFGYTF.

The rearrangement uses TRBV7-2 and TRBJ1-6; 9 bases are shared with TRBD1. This CDR3 contains 17 residues. Germline CDR1 is SGHTA and CDR2 is FQGNSA. J was trimmed by 3 bases and V by 5 bases; bases with no gene match: 8. The CDR3 DNA follows: TGTGCCAGCAGCACCCGTACGACAGGGGGCTATAATTCACCCCTCCACTTT. This sequence encodes CASSTRTTGGYNSPLHF.

The V call is TRBV7-2, the J call TRBJ2-3, with D uncertain. The CDR3 runs to 16 residues. The germline CDR1 and CDR2 sequences are SGHTA and FQGNSA. Trimming removed 2 bases from V and 5 bases from J, with 17 bases in between. The CDR3 region has the DNA TGTGCCAGCAGCTTATTGCTCAACTACCCCAAAGATACGCAGTATTTT. This gives the protein CASSLLLNYPKDTQYF.

This clone was observed once. This chain uses TRBV5-6 with TRBJ2-3, with 10 bases aligning to TRBD2. Trimming took 3 bases from V and 4 from J; bases not matched to a gene: 8. Germline CDR1 is SGHDT and CDR2 is YYEEEE. CDR3 size: 16 residues. The CDR3 bases are TGTGCCAGCAGCTCCAGGACGCTAGCGGGGGCAGATACGCAGTATTTT. Its translation is CASSSRTLAGADTQYF.

The chain employs TRBV29-1 and TRBJ2-3, with D perhaps TRBD2 (6 bases). The ends were cut back, 4 bases at V and 2 bases at J, with 19 bases in the middle. The germline V gene has CDR1 SQVTM and CDR2 ANQGSEA. The CDR3 runs 16 residues. The CDR3 bases are TGCAGCGTTGCTGCGCTTCATGGGACTTCCACAGATACGCAGTATTTT. As protein: CSVAALHGTSTDTQYF.

This chain joins TRBV7-2 and TRBJ2-5; D not resolved. The CDR3 has 15 residues. Looked up from germline, CDR1 is SGHTA and CDR2 is FQGNSA. The V and J ends lost 1 base and 5 bases respectively, with 14 bases between them. Written as DNA, the CDR3 is TGTGCCAGCAGCTTAGGGCGACCCCCTAGGGAGACCCAGTACTTC. This translates into CASSLGRPPRETQYF.

This chain links TRBV9 with TRBJ2-7; 9 bases agree with TRBD2. V lost 0 bases and J lost 3; bases outside the gene matches: 10. Germline V gives CDR1 SGDLS, CDR2 YYNGEE. The CDR3 has 17 amino acids. The CDR3 spells CASSVGIAGALGYEQYF. The CDR3 DNA reads as TGTGCCAGCAGCGTAGGGATAGCGGGGGCGTTAGGCTACGAGCAGTACTTC.

This clone turned up a few times. The chain couples TRBV29-1 to TRBJ1-6; 9 bases map to TRBD1. This CDR3 has 13 amino acids. V shed 6 bases and J 8 bases; nucleotides not matched to a gene: 5. CDR1 is SQVTM, CDR2 ANQGSEA, per germline. CDR3 DNA sequence: TGCAGCGTCCAACAGGGGGCGGATTCACCCCTCCACTTT. This translates into CSVQQGADSPLHF.

V and J are TRBV4-2 and TRBJ1-4; 10 bases line up with TRBD1. CDR1 and CDR2 from the germline V gene are LGHNA and YNFKEQ. Trimming took 1 base from V and 6 from J; bases not matched to a gene: 5. CDR3 length: 16 amino acids. This chain's CDR3 is CASSQAAGQGDEKLFF. In nucleotides, the CDR3 is TGTGCCAGCAGCCAAGCGGCCGGACAGGGGGATGAAAAACTGTTTTTT.

This chain joins TRBV5-4 and TRBJ2-5; 12 bases agree with TRBD2. This CDR3 has 15 residues. The V gene's germline CDR1 is SGHNT and CDR2 YYREEE (reference sequence). Trimming cost V 4 bases and J 2 bases; bases outside gene matches: 3. The chain's CDR3 is CASSRTSGVQETQYF. The CDR3 region has the DNA TGTGCCAGCAGCCGGACTAGCGGGGTACAAGAGACCCAGTACTTC.

This rearrangement joins TRBV7-3 to TRBJ1-1; D not resolved. The length of the CDR3 is 17 residues. Trimming shortened V by 0 bases and J by 2 bases, and 16 bases separated the two germline ends. Germline CDR1 and CDR2: SGHTA and FQGTGA. CDR3 DNA sequence: TGTGCCAGCAGCTTAACGCCTCGGGGAGGGATAAACACTGAAGCTTTCTTT. Translation: CASSLTPRGGINTEAFF.

This clone was seen a few times. The CDR3 nucleotides are TGTGCCAGCAAGACAGTCAGCTCACCCCTCCACTTT. Amino acids: CASKTVSSPLHF. The chain uses TRBV2 and TRBJ1-6, with a weak D call TRBD1 (5 bases). V was shortened by 7 bases and J by 10 bases, with 11 bases between the two germline ends. The CDR3 is made up of 12 amino acids. Germline CDR1 and CDR2: SNHLY and FYNNEI.

V gene TRBV4-3 combines with J gene TRBJ1-1; D is perhaps TRBD1 (5 bases). The CDR3 totals 16 residues. Germline CDR1 reads LGHNA; CDR2 reads YSLEER. The V and J ends lost 4 bases and 4 bases respectively, with 19 bases between them. The DNA of the CDR3 is TGCGCCAGCAGCCCTCGGGCGGGGGATCCTAGCACTGAAGCTTTCTTT. It yields the protein CASSPRAGDPSTEAFF.